Below are 27 T cell receptor beta chains sequenced from a single sample in a study of T-cell reconstitution after alpha-beta-depleted transplantation in children. Unique molecular identifiers tagged the TCRbeta library. TCRdb passed the PCR reads through MiXCR, listing each CDR3 protein once. This table holds about a million distinct CDR3 sequences, 25% to 30% found once. The material sequenced was PBMCs, mostly from graft donor cells, taken 360 days after TCRalphabeta/CD19-depleted stem cell transplant. These receptors all come from a boy less than two years old who had a stem cell transplant for SCID, so the T cells may come from the graft donor.

This clonotype showed up just a few times. The chain combines TRBV3-1 with TRBJ1-2; D unresolved. The germline CDR1 and CDR2 sequences are LGHDT and YNNKEL (reference sequence). This CDR3 has 15 residues. Trimming cost V 0 bases and J 6 bases, with 14 bases left between them. CDR3: CASSQDKGILNGYTF. CDR3 bases: TGTGCCAGCAGCCAAGATAAGGGAATATTGAATGGCTACACCTTC.

The CDR3 spells CASRTLERGSNEQFF. In nucleotides, the CDR3 is TGCGCCAGCAGGACCCTAGAGCGGGGGTCTAATGAGCAGTTCTTC. The V and J genes are TRBV5-1 and TRBJ2-1, with 8 bases that match TRBD2. Germline CDR1 and CDR2: SGHRS and YFSETQ. The CDR3 is made up of 15 amino acids. Trimming removed 5 bases from V and 7 bases from J; junction bases left unmatched: 11.

The chain carries TRBV10-3 and TRBJ2-3, with D perhaps TRBD1 or TRBD2 (5 bases each). The V gene's germline CDR1 is ENHRY and CDR2 SYGVKD. The CDR3 is 14 residues long. Deletions cut 4 bases from V and 2 bases from J, with 10 bases between. The CDR3, as DNA: TGTGCCATCAGTGCCGGGACGCACACAGATACGCAGTATTTT. This codes for CAISAGTHTDTQYF.

The rearrangement uses TRBV6-5 and TRBJ2-4; 12 bases agree with TRBD2. The CDR3 is made up of 16 amino acids. CDR1 and CDR2 (germline): MNHEY, SVGAGI. The junction had 9 bases not matched to a gene; V was cut back by 2 bases and J by 10 bases. The CDR3 here is CASSYAPSGGAWIQYF. The CDR3 DNA is TGTGCCAGCAGTTACGCTCCTAGCGGGGGGGCTTGGATTCAGTACTTC.

This chain connects TRBV20-1 to TRBJ2-5; D may be TRBD1 (5 bases). The length of the CDR3 is 13 residues. V shed 0 bases and J shed 5 bases, with 10 bases lying between them. Germline CDR1 is DFQATT and CDR2 is SNEGSKA (reference sequence). In nucleotides, the CDR3 is TGCAGTGCTAGAGACAGGGTTACGGAGACCCAGTACTTC. This translates into CSARDRVTETQYF.

On this clonotype: The junction shows a germline mismatch at one end, possibly a read error. This sequence joins TRBV20-1 and TRBJ2-3; weak D call: TRBD2 (5 bases). Per germline, CDR1 DFQATT and CDR2 SNEGSKA (reference sequence). CDR3 length equals 15 residues. CDR3 residues: CCARVAGVSTDTQYF. CDR3 DNA: TGCTGTGCTAGAGTGGCGGGTGTGAGCACAGATACGCAGTATTTT.

This clonotype was found a few times. The V call is TRBV5-1, the J call TRBJ1-1, with TRBD1 as a possible D gene (5 bases). There are 15 residues in the CDR3. V was clipped by 1 base and J by 0 bases, with 10 bases between them. The germline CDR1 and CDR2 sequences are SGHRS and YFSETQ. The DNA for the CDR3 is TGCGCCAGCAGCTTGACCAGGGCTGTGAACACTGAAGCTTTCTTT. Amino acid sequence: CASSLTRAVNTEAFF.

In this sample, this clonotype turned up a few times. CDR3 in DNA: TGTGCCAGCAGCTTGGCTGCGGGGGGATCCGAGCAGTACTTC. Protein product: CASSLAAGGSEQYF. The chain links TRBV5-6 to TRBJ2-7; 8 bases align to TRBD2. CDR3 length equals 14 residues. Germline lookup yields CDR1 SGHDT and CDR2 YYEEEE. V trimming: 0 bases; J trimming: 6 bases; junction bases outside the gene matches: 5. The whole variable domain, remainder taken from reference TRBV5-6 and TRBJ2-7, is DAGVTQSPTHLIKTRGQQVTLRCSPKSGHDTVSWYQQALGQGPQFIFQYYEEEERQRGNFPDRFSGHQFPNYSSELNVNALLLGDSALYLCASSLAAGGSEQYFGPGTRLTVT.

This chain connects TRBV12-3 or TRBV12-4 to TRBJ2-7, with no clear D. Trimming took off 1 base at V and 3 bases at J, with 7 bases between the two ends. This CDR3 spans 13 amino acids. The CDR3 DNA sequence: TGTGCCAGCAGTTTAGTTTGGAACTACGAGCAGTACTTC. Its translation: CASSLVWNYEQYF.

Here the CDR3 reads CSGSTEAFF. In DNA form, the CDR3 reads TGCAGTGGGAGCACTGAAGCTTTCTTT. The V call is TRBV20-1, the J call TRBJ1-1; D gene unclear. CDR3 size: 9 residues. The germline gives CDR1 DFQATT, CDR2 SNEGSKA (reference sequence). Trimming stripped 7 bases from V and 4 bases from J, with 4 bases between.

This clonotype has only a few counts. This chain links TRBV7-2 with TRBJ2-7; D is tentatively TRBD1 or TRBD2 (5 bases each). Deletions cut 5 bases from V and 7 bases from J, with 18 bases between. The CDR3 extends over 14 amino acids. CDR1 and CDR2 from the germline V gene are SGHTA and FQGNSA. This CDR3 is CASSDLRGAREQYF. CDR3 in DNA: TGTGCCAGCAGCGATTTACGAGGGGCTCGGGAGCAGTACTTC.

This clonotype was recorded a few times. CDR3 loop: CASSQDRTSGSDTQYF. Here the CDR3 DNA reads TGCGCCAGCAGCCAAGATAGGACTAGCGGGTCTGATACGCAGTATTTT. The chain employs TRBV4-1 and TRBJ2-3, with 11 bases matching TRBD2. With 0 bases clipped from V and 6 bases from J, the junction kept 5 bases outside the gene matches. Per the germline V gene, CDR1 is MGHRA and CDR2 is YSYEKL. The CDR3 is made up of 16 amino acids.

The rearrangement uses TRBV29-1 and TRBJ2-1; 8 bases are a match to TRBD2. The ends lost 5 bases at V and 5 bases at J; junction bases unmatched: 8. Germline V gene lookup returns CDR1 SQVTM and CDR2 ANQGSEA. The CDR3 contains 14 residues. The CDR3 nucleotides read TGCAGCGTTTACCCGGGGGGGCACAACAATGAGCAGTTCTTC. It encodes CSVYPGGHNNEQFF.

This clonotype has a handful of counts. The chain recombines TRBV5-6 with TRBJ2-5; D unresolved. Trimming took 0 bases from V and 1 from J, leaving 13 bases between them. CDR3 length equals 16 residues. Germline V gives CDR1 SGHDT, CDR2 YYEEEE. The CDR3 DNA sequence: TGTGCCAGCAGCTTGGTGGGGATGGCCAGCCAAGAGACCCAGTACTTC. Translated, it gives CASSLVGMASQETQYF.

This clonotype has just one count. The genes are TRBV7-8 and TRBJ2-2; TRBD1 is a possible D gene (5 bases). The V gene's germline CDR1 is SGHVS and CDR2 FQNEAQ. The CDR3 covers 17 residues. Trimming pared 1 base from V and 0 bases from J, leaving 12 bases between. The CDR3 DNA follows: TGTGCCAGCAGCTTAGTGTCCGTGACAGCGAACACCGGGGAGCTGTTTTTT. Its translation: CASSLVSVTANTGELFF.

This clonotype has only a few counts. The rearrangement links TRBV29-1 to TRBJ2-3; D possibly corresponds to TRBD2 (5 bases). Germline CDR1 and CDR2: SQVTM and ANQGSEA. Trimming took off 1 base at V and 2 bases at J, with 10 bases between the two ends. The CDR3 sequence is 14 residues long. The CDR3 protein is CSVEGGKHTDTQYF. CDR3 DNA sequence: TGCAGCGTTGAAGGAGGGAAACACACAGATACGCAGTATTTT.

This clonotype was recorded a few times. This chain links TRBV29-1 with TRBJ2-2; 7 bases align to TRBD1. The CDR3 runs 13 residues. CDR1 is SQVTM, CDR2 ANQGSEA, per germline. With 5 bases clipped from V and 7 bases from J, the junction kept 7 bases outside the gene matches. Written as DNA, the CDR3 is TGCAGCGTTACAGGGGATGGGGACGGGGAGCTGTTTTTT. This encodes CSVTGDGDGELFF.

This clonotype was recorded a few times. The chain links TRBV4-2 to TRBJ2-6, with 8 bases that match TRBD1. The CDR3 has 18 amino acids. Germline V lookup: CDR1 LGHNA, CDR2 YNFKEQ. V shed 3 bases, J shed 0 bases, and the junction held 7 bases outside the gene matches. The CDR3 reads CASSHLTGASSGANVLTF. The CDR3 bases are TGTGCCAGCAGCCATCTGACAGGGGCGAGCTCTGGGGCCAACGTCCTGACTTTC.

The chain links TRBV7-2 to TRBJ1-2; 12 positions agree with TRBD1. Looked up from germline, CDR1 is SGHTA and CDR2 is FQGNSA. The CDR3 totals 15 residues. V gave up 5 bases and J gave up 8 bases; unmatched junction bases: 9. The CDR3 protein is CASSLMGQGAQGYTF. Written as DNA, the CDR3 is TGTGCCAGCAGCCTAATGGGACAGGGGGCGCAGGGCTACACCTTC.

The chain employs TRBV7-8 and TRBJ2-2; 7 bases agree with TRBD1. The CDR3 loop spans 15 amino acids. J gave up 5 bases and V 5 bases, and 8 bases lay outside the gene matches. CDR1 SGHVS and CDR2 FQNEAQ come from the germline V gene. CDR3 in DNA: TGTGCCAGCAGCCCGACAGGGCCTTGGACCGGGGAGCTGTTTTTT. This encodes CASSPTGPWTGELFF.

This clonotype was detected a few times. The rearrangement joins TRBV7-3 to TRBJ2-1; 10 bases map to TRBD2. The CDR3 extends over 14 amino acids. V was clipped by 6 bases and J by 9 bases; unmatched bases: 8. Germline loops: CDR1 SGHTA, CDR2 FQGTGA. The CDR3 DNA follows: TGTGCCAGCAGGAGGAGCGGGGGGGCGGTTGAGCAGTTCTTC. Translation gives CASRRSGGAVEQFF.

Many counts were recorded for this clonotype. The chain carries TRBV13 and TRBJ2-1; a possible D gene is TRBD2 (6 bases). CDR1 and CDR2 (germline): PRHDT, FYEKMQ (reference sequence). The CDR3 has 16 residues. Trimming took off 1 base at V and 4 bases at J, with 14 bases between the two ends. The CDR3 region has the DNA TGTGCCAGCAGCTTAGACCTGGGGGGAGCTTACAATGAGCAGTTCTTC. Its protein is CASSLDLGGAYNEQFF.

J is TRBJ2-1 and V is TRBV4-1; 11 nucleotides match TRBD2. CDR3 length equals 14 residues. Germline lookup yields CDR1 MGHRA and CDR2 YSYEKL. The J segment lost 8 bases and the V segment lost 4 bases, leaving 4 bases of the junction unmatched. The CDR3 loop reads CASSLLAGDDEQFF. The CDR3 region has the DNA TGCGCCAGCAGCCTACTAGCGGGGGATGATGAGCAGTTCTTC.

This clonotype was counted between two and nine times. V and J are TRBV6-5 and TRBJ2-3, with D perhaps matching TRBD1 or TRBD2 (5 bases each). Germline values: CDR1 MNHEY, CDR2 SVGAGI. Trimming took 8 bases from V and 5 from J, leaving 8 bases between them. The CDR3 covers 11 residues. This CDR3 is CASEGRDTQYF. As DNA, the CDR3 is TGTGCCAGCGAGGGGCGAGATACGCAGTATTTT.

V usage is TRBV27 and J usage is TRBJ2-1; D uncertain. V dropped 2 bases and J dropped 9 bases, with 11 bases sitting between them. CDR3 length: 13 amino acids. CDR1 and CDR2 (germline): MNHEY, SMNVEV (reference sequence). In DNA form, the CDR3 reads TGTGCCAGCAGTTTAGGAGACCGCGGTGAGCAGTTCTTC. Translated, it gives CASSLGDRGEQFF.

This clonotype occurred a few times. This sequence joins TRBV5-1 and TRBJ2-2; unclear D gene. Germline CDR1 is SGHRS and CDR2 is YFSETQ. The V gene lost 7 bases and the J gene lost 5 bases, with 9 bases spanning the gap. This CDR3 is built from 12 residues. The CDR3 here is CASGYRTGELFF. The CDR3 DNA sequence: TGCGCCAGCGGGTACCGGACCGGGGAGCTGTTTTTT.

This chain's CDR3 is CASSPRRGPSTDTQYF. CDR3 bases: TGTGCCAGCAGTCCCAGACGCGGCCCTAGCACAGATACGCAGTATTTT. The chain joins TRBV12-3 or TRBV12-4 to TRBJ2-3; D is ambiguous. The CDR3 spans 16 residues. V was shortened by 5 bases and J by 0 bases, with 15 bases between the two germline ends.